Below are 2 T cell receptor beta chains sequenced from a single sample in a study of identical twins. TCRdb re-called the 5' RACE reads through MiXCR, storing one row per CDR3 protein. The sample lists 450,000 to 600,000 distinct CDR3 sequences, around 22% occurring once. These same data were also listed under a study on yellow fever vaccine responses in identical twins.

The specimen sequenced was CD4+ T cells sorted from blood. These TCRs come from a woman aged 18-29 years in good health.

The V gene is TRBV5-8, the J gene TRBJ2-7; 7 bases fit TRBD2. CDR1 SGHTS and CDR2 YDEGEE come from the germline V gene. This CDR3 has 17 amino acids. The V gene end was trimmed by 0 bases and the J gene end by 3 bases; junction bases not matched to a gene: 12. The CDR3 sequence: CASSLGTLAGSFYEQYF. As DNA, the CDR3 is TGTGCCAGCAGCTTGGGAACCTTAGCGGGTTCATTCTACGAGCAGTACTTC.

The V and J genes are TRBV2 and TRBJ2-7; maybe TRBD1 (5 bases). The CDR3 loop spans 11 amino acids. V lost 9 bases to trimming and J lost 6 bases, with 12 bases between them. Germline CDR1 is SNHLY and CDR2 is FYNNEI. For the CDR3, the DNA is TGTGCCAGTGGGCCACAGGTCGAGCAGTACGTC. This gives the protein CASGPQVEQYV.